This T cell receptor (beta chain) is from a study of T cells after yellow fever vaccination. This clonotype has just a few counts. What it binds is not known. Production of TCR cDNA was by 5'RACE template switching, which also added a universal primer site and UMIs. Via MiXCR, TCRdb re-called the 5' RACE reads, giving one row per CDR3 protein. The sample has a few hundred thousand distinct CDR3 sequences, approximately 3.8% seen once; the top ten hold about 25%. Germline CDR1 SGHNT, CDR2 YYREEE (reference sequence). V lost 0 bases, J lost 5 bases, and 17 bases lay in between. The CDR3 is 16 amino acids. The study's findings and limits: Some clonotypes were seen in both the CD4 and the CD8 compartments. These made up a small share and likely arose from convergent recombination. A weaker but faster secondary response was observed, peaking on day 5 versus 15. FACS-sorted repertoires might harbor abundant contaminating clonotypes from the bulk population.

The clonotype comes from a man aged 18 to 29 who received the YFV17D yellow fever vaccine. The rearrangement uses TRBV5-4 and TRBJ2-5; D remains unclear. The sample in question was PBMCs, obtained on the day of the yellow fever booster vaccination. For the CDR3, the DNA is TGTGCCAGCAGCTTGGGCGGCACCCTGGCGGAGGAGACCCAGTACTTC. Encoded protein: CASSLGGTLAEETQYF. Based on the CDR3 plus reference TRBV5-4 and TRBJ2-5, the full variable domain is ETGVTQSPTHLIKTRGQQVTLRCSSQSGHNTVSWYQQALGQGPQFIFQYYREEENGRGNFPPRFSGLQFPNYSSELNVNALELDDSALYLCASSLGGTLAEETQYFGPGTRLLVL.